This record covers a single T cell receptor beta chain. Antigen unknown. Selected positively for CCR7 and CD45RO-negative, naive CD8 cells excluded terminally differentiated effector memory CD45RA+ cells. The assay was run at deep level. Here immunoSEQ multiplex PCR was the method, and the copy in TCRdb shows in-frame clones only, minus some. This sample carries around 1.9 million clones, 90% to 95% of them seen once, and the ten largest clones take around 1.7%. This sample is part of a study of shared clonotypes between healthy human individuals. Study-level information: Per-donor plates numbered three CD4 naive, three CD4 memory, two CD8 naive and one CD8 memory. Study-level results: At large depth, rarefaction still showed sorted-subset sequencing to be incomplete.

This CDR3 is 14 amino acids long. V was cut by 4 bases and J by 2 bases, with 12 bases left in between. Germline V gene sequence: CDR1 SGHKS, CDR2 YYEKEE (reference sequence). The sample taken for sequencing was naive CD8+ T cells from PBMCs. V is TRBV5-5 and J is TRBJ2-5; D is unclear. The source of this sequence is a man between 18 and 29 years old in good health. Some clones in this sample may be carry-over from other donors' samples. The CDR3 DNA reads TGTGCCAGCAGCAGGATACAAGCACAAGAGACCCAGTACTTC. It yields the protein CASSRIQAQETQYF.